The clone carrying this TCR beta chain was counted once. This sample's time point: newly diagnosed GD, antithyroid drugs for less than 3 months. RNA extracted from PBMCs served as the sequencing template. This sample is part of a study of regulatory T cells in long-lasting Graves disease. Study-level information: Under 3 months of antithyroid drugs had been taken by newly diagnosed Graves' patients.

V lost 2 bases, J lost 5 bases, and 13 bases lay in between. The CDR3 is made up of 15 amino acids. From germline, CDR1 is SNHLY and CDR2 FYNNEI. Building of the TCR beta libraries involved iRepertoire HTBI primers and Arm-PCR of CDR3 regions. TCRdb reprocessed the multiplex PCR reads with MiXCR, giving one entry per CDR3 protein. The sample consists of around 250,000 distinct CDR3 sequences, about a sixth of them appearing once. The TCR originated in a female donor with Graves disease. J is TRBJ2-1 and V is TRBV2; D is perhaps TRBD2 (6 bases). Sequences were derived from peripheral blood mononuclear cells (PBMCs), sampled at new diagnosis, from a patient treated with antithyroid drugs. In DNA form, the CDR3 reads TGTGCCAGCAGTGAACAACGCGGGACGGACAATGAGCAGTTCTTC. It encodes CASSEQRGTDNEQFF.